The next 21 T cell receptor beta chains were all read from a single sample in a study of T cell responses to AZD1222 COVID-19 vaccine. Clones were sequenced by immunoSEQ multiplex PCR, and TCRdb holds only the in-frame ones, with some missing. The sample shows around 110,000 clones, 70% to 90% of them seen only once. This specimen consisted of peripheral blood, obtained 28 days after the second AZD1222 dose. The receptors derive from an adult who received the AZD1222 COVID-19 vaccine.

CDR3 DNA: TGTGCCAGCAGTAACCCTACGGCAGATACGCAGTATTTT. This encodes CASSNPTADTQYF. The chain couples TRBV6-2 or TRBV6-3 to TRBJ2-3; D unresolved. Deletions cut 5 bases from V and 4 bases from J, with 10 bases between. The CDR3 is 13 residues long. In germline, CDR1 is MNHEY, CDR2 SVGEGT.

The chain has TRBV2 and TRBJ2-7, with 9 nucleotides matching TRBD2. The germline V gene encodes CDR1 SNHLY and CDR2 FYNNEI. J was trimmed by 0 bases and V by 3 bases; bases with no gene match: 3. The CDR3 has 15 amino acids. This CDR3 reads CASSEGGLASYEQYF. Written as DNA, the CDR3 is TGTGCCAGCAGTGAGGGGGGACTAGCCTCCTACGAGCAGTACTTC.

The rearrangement links TRBV28 to TRBJ1-2; weak D call: TRBD1 (6 bases). This CDR3 spans 11 amino acids. The V end was cut by 8 bases, the J end by 8 bases, with 12 bases between. The germline gives CDR1 MDHEN, CDR2 SYDVKM. The CDR3 loop reads CASRAGVGYTF. The CDR3 coding sequence is TGTGCCAGCCGAGCAGGGGTAGGCTACACCTTC.

The V gene is TRBV7-5, the J gene TRBJ2-3; TRBD2, the table's D call, was not compared with the DNA. TRBV7-5 is flagged as a pseudogene. This CDR3 region has 15 residues. The CDR3 DNA is TGTGCCAGAACCGTTAGCGGGGGGGCCACAGATACGCAGTATTTT. Its protein product is CARTVSGGATDTQYF.

The rearrangement joins TRBV14 to TRBJ1-3; no firm D call. Germline CDR1 SGHDN, CDR2 FVKESK. V lost 4 bases to trimming and J lost 0 bases, with 7 bases between them. The CDR3 runs 14 residues. The CDR3 bases are TGTGCCAGCAGCCTCACGGCCTCTGGAAACACCATATATTTT. This codes for CASSLTASGNTIYF.

The CDR3 is CASSEWTYEQYF. CDR3 DNA sequence: TGTGCCAGCAGTGAATGGACCTACGAGCAGTACTTC. V is TRBV6-1 and J is TRBJ2-7, with D unclear. CDR3 length: 12 amino acids. V was cut by 2 bases and J by 2 bases, with 4 bases left in between. Per the germline V gene, CDR1 is MNHNS and CDR2 is SASEGT.

The V and J genes are TRBV4-1 and TRBJ1-3; D might be TRBD1 (6 bases). The CDR3 runs to 17 residues. The germline V gene encodes CDR1 MGHRA and CDR2 YSYEKL. The V gene lost 3 bases and the J gene lost 2 bases, with 17 bases spanning the gap. Written as DNA, the CDR3 is TGCGCCAGCAGCCACCCTGAAGGGGGGCTTACTGGAAACACCATATATTTT. Protein sequence: CASSHPEGGLTGNTIYF.

The gene calls are TRBV5-1 and TRBJ1-4; 7 nucleotides match TRBD1. Germline CDR1 SGHRS, CDR2 YFSETQ. The CDR3 is 15 residues long. V was pared by 4 bases and J by 4 bases, with 7 bases of the junction left unmatched. CDR3 nucleotide sequence: TGCGCCAGCAGCCGACGACAGGGAAGTAATGAAAAACTGTTTTTT. Residues: CASSRRQGSNEKLFF.

This sequence joins TRBV5-5 and TRBJ1-5; TRBD1 matches at 9 bases. This CDR3 is built from 16 residues. The germline gives CDR1 SGHKS, CDR2 YYEKEE (reference sequence). The junction had 5 bases not matched to a gene; V was cut back by 2 bases and J by 2 bases. This chain's CDR3 is CASSFSGQGGNQPQHF. The CDR3 DNA sequence: TGTGCCAGCAGCTTTTCGGGACAGGGAGGCAATCAGCCCCAGCATTTT.

This chain uses TRBV7-2 with TRBJ1-3; TRBD1 matches 7 bases. This CDR3 contains 18 residues. Germline V CDR1 and CDR2: SGHTA, FQGNSA. With V trimmed by 6 bases and J by 1 base, 15 bases remained unmatched. Written as DNA, the CDR3 is TGTGCCAGCAGTTCAAACGGAGGGGGCTATAGTTCTGGAAACACCATATATTTT. Translating gives CASSSNGGGYSSGNTIYF.

This clone was picked up one time. The V gene is TRBV6-2 or TRBV6-3, the J gene TRBJ2-5, with 9 nucleotides matching TRBD1. This CDR3 is 13 amino acids long. The ends lost 5 bases at V and 11 bases at J; junction bases unmatched: 9. Germline V lookup: CDR1 MNHEY, CDR2 SVGEGT. CDR3 amino acids: CASSRPGTGLQYF. CDR3 nucleotide sequence: TGTGCCAGCAGTCGTCCCGGGACAGGGCTACAGTACTTC.

This clone turned up a few times. The chain combines TRBV4-1 with TRBJ2-7, with 9 bases fitting TRBD1. Germline V gene sequence: CDR1 MGHRA, CDR2 YSYEKL. With 2 bases clipped from V and 3 bases from J, the junction kept 5 bases outside the gene matches. The CDR3 runs to 15 residues. CDR3 amino acids: CASSQLWTGDYEQYF. In DNA, the CDR3 is TGCGCCAGCAGCCAACTGTGGACAGGGGACTACGAGCAGTACTTC.

This chain links TRBV10-3 with TRBJ1-1; weak D call: TRBD1 (6 bases). V shed 1 base and J shed 0 bases, with 9 bases lying between them. Germline V gene sequence: CDR1 ENHRY, CDR2 SYGVKD. This CDR3 comprises 15 residues. As DNA, the CDR3 is TGTGCCATCAGTGAGTGGGCAGGGGTGAACACTGAAGCTTTCTTT. Translated, it gives CAISEWAGVNTEAFF.

The chain carries TRBV5-6 and TRBJ1-2, with unresolved D. The V gene's germline CDR1 is SGHDT and CDR2 YYEEEE. Trimming shortened V by 2 bases and J by 4 bases, and 6 bases separated the two germline ends. This CDR3 has 12 residues. CDR3 loop: CASSFPSYGYTF. DNA for the CDR3: TGTGCCAGCAGCTTTCCCAGCTATGGCTACACCTTC.

The chain joins TRBV19 to TRBJ2-5; 10 bases are a match to TRBD2. The CDR3 loop spans 15 amino acids. Per germline, CDR1 LNHDA and CDR2 SQIVND (reference sequence). The trim removed 6 bases at V and 1 base at J, leaving 5 bases unmatched. The CDR3 nucleotides are TGTGCCAGTAGAACTAGCGGGGTAATCCAAGAGACCCAGTACTTC. Translated: CASRTSGVIQETQYF. The variable domain in full, completed from reference TRBV19 and TRBJ2-5, reads DGGITQSPKYLFRKEGQNVTLSCEQNLNHDAMYWYRQDPGQGLRLIYYSQIVNDFQKGDIAEGYSVSREKKESFPLTVTSAQKNPTAFYLCASRTSGVIQETQYFGPGTRLLVL.

This chain connects TRBV11-2 to TRBJ2-2; the D gene is possibly TRBD1 (5 bases). Between the trimmed V and J ends, which lost 6 bases and 0 bases, there was a span of 14 bases. CDR3 length: 16 amino acids. The germline gives CDR1 SGHAT, CDR2 FQNNGV. CDR3 DNA sequence: TGTGCCAGCAGGCTCCCCGGACACTCGAACACCGGGGAGCTGTTTTTT. The encoded protein is CASRLPGHSNTGELFF.

The chain recombines TRBV7-9 with TRBJ1-2, with D possibly TRBD1 on 5 matching bases. The CDR3 covers 14 residues. Germline CDR1 reads SEHNR; CDR2 reads FQNEAQ (reference sequence). Trimming shortened V by 4 bases and J by 6 bases, and 15 bases separated the two germline ends. CDR3 residues: CASSSPGGSHGYTF. The CDR3 region has the DNA TGTGCCAGCAGCTCCCCCGGGGGGTCTCATGGCTACACCTTC.

The chain is built from TRBV5-1 and TRBJ1-4, with TRBD1 identical over 9 bases. Per germline, CDR1 SGHRS and CDR2 YFSETQ. V was pared by 0 bases and J by 2 bases, with 2 bases of the junction left unmatched. This CDR3 is built from 16 residues. The CDR3 spells CASSLAQGATNEKLFF. CDR3 bases: TGCGCCAGCAGCTTGGCACAGGGGGCCACTAATGAAAAACTGTTTTTT.

This chain joins TRBV2 and TRBJ2-4; D uncertain. The CDR3 length is 12 residues. V gave up 2 bases and J gave up 11 bases, with 10 bases separating them. Germline assignment: CDR1 SNHLY and CDR2 FYNNEI. CDR3 DNA sequence: TGTGCCAGCAGTGAATCCCCCTCATTTCAGTACTTC. This codes for CASSESPSFQYF.

This clone has only a few counts. This chain connects TRBV6-6 to TRBJ1-3; D gene unclear. The V end was cut by 7 bases, the J end by 7 bases, with 8 bases between. The CDR3 extends over 11 amino acids. CDR1 MNHNY and CDR2 SVGAGI come from the germline V gene (reference sequence). For the CDR3, the DNA is TGTGCCAGCACCGACCTGAACACCATATATTTT. Protein product: CASTDLNTIYF.

The chain carries TRBV21-1 and TRBJ1-5; TRBD1 reflects the table's D call only, with no check against the DNA. TRBV21-1 is shown as a pseudogene. The CDR3 is made up of 14 amino acids. Here the CDR3 reads CASSKVGSNQPQHF. Here the CDR3 DNA reads TGTGCCAGCAGCAAAGTTGGCAGCAATCAGCCCCAGCATTTT.